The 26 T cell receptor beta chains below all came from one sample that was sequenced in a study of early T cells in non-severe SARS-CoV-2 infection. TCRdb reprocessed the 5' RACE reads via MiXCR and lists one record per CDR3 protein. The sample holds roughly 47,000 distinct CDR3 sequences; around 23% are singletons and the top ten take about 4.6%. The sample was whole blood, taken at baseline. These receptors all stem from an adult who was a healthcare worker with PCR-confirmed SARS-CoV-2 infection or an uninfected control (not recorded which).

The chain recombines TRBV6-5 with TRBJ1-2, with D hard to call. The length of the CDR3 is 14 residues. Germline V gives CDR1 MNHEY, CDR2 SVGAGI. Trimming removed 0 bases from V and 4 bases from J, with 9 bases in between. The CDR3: CASSYSGDSYGYTF. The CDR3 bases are TGTGCCAGCAGTTACTCTGGGGATAGCTATGGCTACACCTTC.

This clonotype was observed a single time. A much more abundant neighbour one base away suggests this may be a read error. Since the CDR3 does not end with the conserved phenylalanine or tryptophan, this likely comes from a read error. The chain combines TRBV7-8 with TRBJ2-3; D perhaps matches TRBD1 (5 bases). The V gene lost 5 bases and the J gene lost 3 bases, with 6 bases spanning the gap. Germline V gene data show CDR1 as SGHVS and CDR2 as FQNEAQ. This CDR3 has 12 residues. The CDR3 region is CASSAGTDTQYL. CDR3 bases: TGTGCCAGCAGCGCAGGGACAGATACGCAGTATTTA.

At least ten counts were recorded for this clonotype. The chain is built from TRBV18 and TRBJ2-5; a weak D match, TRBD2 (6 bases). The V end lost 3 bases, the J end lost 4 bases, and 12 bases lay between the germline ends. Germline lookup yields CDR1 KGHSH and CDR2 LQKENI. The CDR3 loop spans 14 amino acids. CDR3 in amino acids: CASSPGGEGETQYF. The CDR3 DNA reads TGTGCCAGCTCACCGGGCGGGGAAGGAGAGACCCAGTACTTC.

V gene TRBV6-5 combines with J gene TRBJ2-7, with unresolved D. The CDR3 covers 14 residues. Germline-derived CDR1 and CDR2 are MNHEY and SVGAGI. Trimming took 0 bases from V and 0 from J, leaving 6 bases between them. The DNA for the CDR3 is TGTGCCAGCAGTTACTCCGGGTCCTCCTACGAGCAGTACTTC. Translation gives CASSYSGSSYEQYF.

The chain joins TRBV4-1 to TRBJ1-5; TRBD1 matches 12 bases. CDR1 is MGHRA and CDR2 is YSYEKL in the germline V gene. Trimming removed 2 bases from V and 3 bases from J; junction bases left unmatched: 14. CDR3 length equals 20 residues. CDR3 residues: CASSQSRDRGLTGPNQPQHF. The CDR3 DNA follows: TGCGCCAGCAGCCAAAGCCGGGACAGGGGGCTAACCGGGCCCAATCAGCCCCAGCATTTT.

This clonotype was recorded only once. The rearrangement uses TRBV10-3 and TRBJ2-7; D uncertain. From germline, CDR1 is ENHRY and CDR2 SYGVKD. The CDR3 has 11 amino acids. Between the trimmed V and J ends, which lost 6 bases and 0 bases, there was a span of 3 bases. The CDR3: CAIRSSYEQYF. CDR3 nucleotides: TGTGCCATCAGGAGCTCCTACGAGCAGTACTTC.

CDR3: CASSFGADTQYF. CDR3 nucleotides: TGTGCCAGCAGCTTCGGGGCAGATACGCAGTATTTT. The gene calls are TRBV5-4 and TRBJ2-3, with D possibly being TRBD2 (5 bases). The V end was cut by 2 bases, the J end by 4 bases, with 5 bases between. The germline gives CDR1 SGHNT, CDR2 YYREEE (reference sequence). The CDR3 extends over 12 amino acids.

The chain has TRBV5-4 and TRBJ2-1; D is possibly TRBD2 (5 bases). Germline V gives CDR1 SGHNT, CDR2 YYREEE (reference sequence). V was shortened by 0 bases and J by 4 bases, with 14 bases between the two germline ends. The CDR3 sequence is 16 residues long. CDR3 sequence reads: CASSLARGSDYNEQFF. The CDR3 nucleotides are TGTGCCAGCAGCTTGGCACGTGGTAGCGATTACAATGAGCAGTTCTTC.

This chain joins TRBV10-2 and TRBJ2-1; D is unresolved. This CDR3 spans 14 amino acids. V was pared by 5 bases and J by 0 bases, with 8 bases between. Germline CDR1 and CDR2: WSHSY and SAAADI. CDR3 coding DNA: TGCGCCAGCAGTACGGGTAGCTCCTACAATGAGCAGTTCTTC. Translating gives CASSTGSSYNEQFF.

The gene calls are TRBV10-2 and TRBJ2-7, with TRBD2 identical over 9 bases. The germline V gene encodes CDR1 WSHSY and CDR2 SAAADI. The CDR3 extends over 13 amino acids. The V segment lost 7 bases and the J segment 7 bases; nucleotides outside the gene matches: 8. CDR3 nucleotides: TGCGCCAGCACTCCGGGACTAGCTTTGGAGCAGTACTTC. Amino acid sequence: CASTPGLALEQYF.

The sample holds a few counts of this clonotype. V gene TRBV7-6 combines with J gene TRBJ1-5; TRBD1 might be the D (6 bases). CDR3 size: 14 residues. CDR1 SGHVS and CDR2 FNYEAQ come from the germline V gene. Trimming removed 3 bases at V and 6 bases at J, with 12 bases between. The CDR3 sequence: CASSFPLGAQPQHF. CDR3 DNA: TGTGCCAGCAGCTTCCCTCTGGGGGCTCAGCCCCAGCATTTT.

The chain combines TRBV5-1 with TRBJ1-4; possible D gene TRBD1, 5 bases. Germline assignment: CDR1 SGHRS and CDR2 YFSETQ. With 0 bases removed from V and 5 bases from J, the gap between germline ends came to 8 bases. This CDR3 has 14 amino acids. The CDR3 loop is CASSLGQPNEKLFF. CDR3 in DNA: TGCGCCAGCAGCTTGGGACAGCCGAATGAAAAACTGTTTTTT.

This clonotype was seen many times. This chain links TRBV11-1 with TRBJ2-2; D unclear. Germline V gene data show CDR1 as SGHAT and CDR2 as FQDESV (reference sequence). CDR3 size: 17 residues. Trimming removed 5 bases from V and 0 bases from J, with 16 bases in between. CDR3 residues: CASSTLYKETNTGELFF. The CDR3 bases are TGTGCCAGCAGCACGCTGTACAAGGAAACGAACACCGGGGAGCTGTTTTTT.

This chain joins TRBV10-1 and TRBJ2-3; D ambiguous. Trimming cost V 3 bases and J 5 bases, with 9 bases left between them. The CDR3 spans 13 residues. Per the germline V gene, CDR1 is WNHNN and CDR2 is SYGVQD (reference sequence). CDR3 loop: CASSDPVQDTQYF. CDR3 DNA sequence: TGCGCCAGCAGTGACCCGGTGCAAGATACGCAGTATTTT.

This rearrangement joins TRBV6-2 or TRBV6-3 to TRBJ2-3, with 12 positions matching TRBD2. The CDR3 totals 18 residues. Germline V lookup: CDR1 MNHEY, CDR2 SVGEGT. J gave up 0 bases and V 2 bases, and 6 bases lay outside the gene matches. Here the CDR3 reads CASSYVTSGGLSTDTQYF. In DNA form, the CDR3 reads TGTGCCAGCAGTTACGTAACTAGCGGGGGGCTCAGCACAGATACGCAGTATTTT.

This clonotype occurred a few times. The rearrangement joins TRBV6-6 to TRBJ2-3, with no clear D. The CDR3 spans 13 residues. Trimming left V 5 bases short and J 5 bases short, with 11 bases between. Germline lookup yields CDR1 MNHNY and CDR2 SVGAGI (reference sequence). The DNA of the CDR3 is TGTGCCAGCAGTAGCCCGGACGGAGATACGCAGTATTTT. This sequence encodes CASSSPDGDTQYF.

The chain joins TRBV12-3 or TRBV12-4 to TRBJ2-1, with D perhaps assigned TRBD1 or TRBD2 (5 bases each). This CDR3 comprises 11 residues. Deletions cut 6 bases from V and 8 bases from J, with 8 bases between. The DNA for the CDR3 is TGTGCCAGCAGCCGGGGCGATGAGCAGTTCTTC. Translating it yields CASSRGDEQFF.

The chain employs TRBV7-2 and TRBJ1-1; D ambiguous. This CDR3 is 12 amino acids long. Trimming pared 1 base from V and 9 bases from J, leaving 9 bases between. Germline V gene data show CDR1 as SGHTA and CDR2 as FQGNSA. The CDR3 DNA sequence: TGTGCCAGCAGCTTAGGAATAGGGAAAGCTTTCTTT. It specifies CASSLGIGKAFF.

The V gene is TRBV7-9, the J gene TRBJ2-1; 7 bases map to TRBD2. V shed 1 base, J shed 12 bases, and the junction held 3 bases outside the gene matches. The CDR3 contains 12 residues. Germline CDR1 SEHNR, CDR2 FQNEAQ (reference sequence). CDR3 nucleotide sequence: TGTGCCAGCAGCTTAGGCGAGCGGGGGCAGTTCTTC. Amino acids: CASSLGERGQFF.

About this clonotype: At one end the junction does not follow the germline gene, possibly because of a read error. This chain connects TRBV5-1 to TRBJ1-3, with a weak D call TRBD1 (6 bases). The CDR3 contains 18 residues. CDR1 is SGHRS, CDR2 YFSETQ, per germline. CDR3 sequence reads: CASSPGLDRTSSGNTMYF. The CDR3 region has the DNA TGCGCCAGCAGCCCAGGATTGGACAGAACCAGCTCTGGAAACACCATGTATTTT.

CDR3 amino acids: CSASRTAGEKLFF. As DNA, the CDR3 is TGCAGTGCATCTAGGACGGCCGGAGAAAAACTGTTTTTT. The chain joins TRBV20-1 to TRBJ1-4, with D unclear. Germline assignment: CDR1 DFQATT and CDR2 SNEGSKA (reference sequence). The CDR3 is 13 residues long. V was shortened by 6 bases and J by 8 bases, with 16 bases between the two germline ends.

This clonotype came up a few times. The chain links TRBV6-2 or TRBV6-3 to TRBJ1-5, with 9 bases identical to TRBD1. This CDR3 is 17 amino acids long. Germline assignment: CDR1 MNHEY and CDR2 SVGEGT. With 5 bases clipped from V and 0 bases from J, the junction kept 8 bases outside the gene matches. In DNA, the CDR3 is TGTGCCAGCAGTCCTCCGGGACAGGGCTATAGCAATCAGCCCCAGCATTTT. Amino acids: CASSPPGQGYSNQPQHF.

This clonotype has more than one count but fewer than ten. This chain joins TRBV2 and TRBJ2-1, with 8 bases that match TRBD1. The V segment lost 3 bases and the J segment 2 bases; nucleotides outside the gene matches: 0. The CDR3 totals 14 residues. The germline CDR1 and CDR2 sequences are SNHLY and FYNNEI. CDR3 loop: CASSEDRAYNEQFF. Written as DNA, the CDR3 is TGTGCCAGCAGTGAGGACAGGGCCTACAATGAGCAGTTCTTC.

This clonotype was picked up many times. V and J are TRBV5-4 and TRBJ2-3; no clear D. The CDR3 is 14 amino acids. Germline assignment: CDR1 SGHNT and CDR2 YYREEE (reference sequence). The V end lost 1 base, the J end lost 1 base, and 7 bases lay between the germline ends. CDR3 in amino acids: CASSLRPGTDTQYF. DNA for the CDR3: TGTGCCAGCAGCTTGCGGCCAGGCACAGATACGCAGTATTTT. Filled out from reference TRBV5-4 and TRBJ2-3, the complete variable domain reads ETGVTQSPTHLIKTRGQQVTLRCSSQSGHNTVSWYQQALGQGPQFIFQYYREEENGRGNFPPRFSGLQFPNYSSELNVNALELDDSALYLCASSLRPGTDTQYFGPGTRLTVL.

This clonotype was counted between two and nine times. CDR3 nucleotide sequence: TGTGCCAGCAGCTCAGACCTCCAGGGAGGCTACGAGCAGTACTTC. Protein sequence: CASSSDLQGGYEQYF. The chain carries TRBV7-6 and TRBJ2-7, with D perhaps TRBD2 (6 bases). Per germline, CDR1 SGHVS and CDR2 FNYEAQ. The CDR3 extends over 15 amino acids. Trimming pared 4 bases from V and 3 bases from J, leaving 16 bases between.

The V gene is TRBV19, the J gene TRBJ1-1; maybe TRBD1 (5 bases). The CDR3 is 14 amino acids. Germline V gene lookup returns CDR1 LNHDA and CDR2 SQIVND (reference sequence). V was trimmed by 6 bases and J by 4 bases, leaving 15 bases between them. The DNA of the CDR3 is TGTGCCAGTAGCCCCCTGGGCAGGGCCACTGAAGCTTTCTTT. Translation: CASSPLGRATEAFF.